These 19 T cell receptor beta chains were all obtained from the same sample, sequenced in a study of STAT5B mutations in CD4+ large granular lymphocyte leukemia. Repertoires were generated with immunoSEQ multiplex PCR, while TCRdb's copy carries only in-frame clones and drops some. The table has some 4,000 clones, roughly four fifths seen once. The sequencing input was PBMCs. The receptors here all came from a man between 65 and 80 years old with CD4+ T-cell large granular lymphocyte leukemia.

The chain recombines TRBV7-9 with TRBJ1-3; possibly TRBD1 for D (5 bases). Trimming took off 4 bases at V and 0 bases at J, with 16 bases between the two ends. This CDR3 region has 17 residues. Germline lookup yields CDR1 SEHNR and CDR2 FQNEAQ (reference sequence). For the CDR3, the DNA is TGTGCCAGCAGCTCCACTGAGTCGGGGGACTCTGGAAACACCATATATTTT. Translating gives CASSSTESGDSGNTIYF. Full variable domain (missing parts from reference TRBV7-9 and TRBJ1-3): DTGVSQNPRHKITKRGQNVTFRCDPISEHNRLYWYRQTLGQGPEFLTYFQNEAQLEKSRLLSDRFSAERPKGSFSTLEIQRTEQGDSAMYLCASSSTESGDSGNTIYFGEGSWLTVV.

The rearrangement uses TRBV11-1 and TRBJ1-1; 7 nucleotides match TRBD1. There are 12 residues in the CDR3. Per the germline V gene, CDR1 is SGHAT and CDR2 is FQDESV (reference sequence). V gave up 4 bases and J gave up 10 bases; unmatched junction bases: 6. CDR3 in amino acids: CASSYGTARAFF. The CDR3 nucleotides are TGTGCCAGCAGCTACGGGACAGCGAGAGCTTTCTTT. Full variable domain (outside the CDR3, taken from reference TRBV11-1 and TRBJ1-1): EAEVAQSPRYKITEKSQAVAFWCDPISGHATLYWYRQILGQGPELLVQFQDESVVDDSQLPKDRFSAERLKGVDSTLKIQPAELGDSAMYLCASSYGTARAFFGQGTRLTVV.

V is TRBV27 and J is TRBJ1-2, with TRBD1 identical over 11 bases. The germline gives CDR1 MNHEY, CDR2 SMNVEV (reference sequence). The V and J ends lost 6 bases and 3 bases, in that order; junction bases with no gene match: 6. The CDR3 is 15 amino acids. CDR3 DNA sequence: TGTGCCAGCAGAACCCCGGGACAGGGGGACTATGGCTACACCTTC. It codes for CASRTPGQGDYGYTF.

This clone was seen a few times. The CDR3 DNA follows: TGTGCCAGCAGCGCCCGGGACAGGCCTAACTATGGCTACACCTTC. Residues: CASSARDRPNYGYTF. V gene TRBV7-9 combines with J gene TRBJ1-2; 8 bases match TRBD1. V lost 5 bases to trimming and J lost 0 bases; unmatched junction nucleotides: 5. The CDR3 sequence is 15 residues long. Germline assignment: CDR1 SEHNR and CDR2 FQNEAQ (reference sequence).

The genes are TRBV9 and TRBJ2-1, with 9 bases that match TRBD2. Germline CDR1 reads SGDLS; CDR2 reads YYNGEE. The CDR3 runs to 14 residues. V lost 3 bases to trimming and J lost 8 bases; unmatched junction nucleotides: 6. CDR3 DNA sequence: TGTGCCAGCAGCGAGAGCGGGGGGAGGGATGAGCAGTTCTTC. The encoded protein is CASSESGGRDEQFF.

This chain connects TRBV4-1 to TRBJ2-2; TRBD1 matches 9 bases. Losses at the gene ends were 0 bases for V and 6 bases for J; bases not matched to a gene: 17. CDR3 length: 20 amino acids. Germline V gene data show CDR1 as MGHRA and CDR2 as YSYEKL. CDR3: CASSQDPNRGLGPSAGELFF. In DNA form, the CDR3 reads TGCGCCAGCAGCCAAGATCCAAACAGGGGGCTTGGCCCTAGCGCCGGGGAGCTGTTTTTT.

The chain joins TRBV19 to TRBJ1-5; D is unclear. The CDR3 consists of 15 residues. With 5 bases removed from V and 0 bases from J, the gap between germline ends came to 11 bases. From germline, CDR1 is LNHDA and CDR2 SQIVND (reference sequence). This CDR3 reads CASSETLYSNQPQHF. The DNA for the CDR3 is TGTGCCAGTAGTGAGACTCTCTATAGCAATCAGCCCCAGCATTTT.

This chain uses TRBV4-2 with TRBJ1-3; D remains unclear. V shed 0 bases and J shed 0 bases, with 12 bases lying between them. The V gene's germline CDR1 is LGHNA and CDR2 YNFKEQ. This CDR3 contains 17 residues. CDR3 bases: TGTGCCAGCAGCCAAGACCCGGACGGTCGCTCTGGAAACACCATATATTTT. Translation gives CASSQDPDGRSGNTIYF.

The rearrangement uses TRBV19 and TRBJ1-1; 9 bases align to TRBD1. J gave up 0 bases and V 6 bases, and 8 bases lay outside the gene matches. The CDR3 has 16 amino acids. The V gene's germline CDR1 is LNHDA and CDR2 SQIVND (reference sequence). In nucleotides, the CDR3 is TGTGCCAGTAGCTCACAGGGGGCTCGGGTGAACACTGAAGCTTTCTTT. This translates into CASSSQGARVNTEAFF.

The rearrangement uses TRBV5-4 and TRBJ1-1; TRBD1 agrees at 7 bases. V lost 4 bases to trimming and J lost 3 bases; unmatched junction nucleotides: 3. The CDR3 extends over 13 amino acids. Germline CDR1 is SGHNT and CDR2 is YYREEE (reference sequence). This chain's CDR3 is CASSDRVHTEAFF. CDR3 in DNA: TGTGCCAGCAGCGACAGGGTCCACACTGAAGCTTTCTTT.

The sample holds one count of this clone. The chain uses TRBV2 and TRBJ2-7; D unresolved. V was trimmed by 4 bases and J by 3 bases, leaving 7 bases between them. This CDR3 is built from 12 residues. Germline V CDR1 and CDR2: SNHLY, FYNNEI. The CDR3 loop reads CASSVINYEQYF. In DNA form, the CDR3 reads TGTGCCAGCAGTGTTATAAACTACGAGCAGTACTTC. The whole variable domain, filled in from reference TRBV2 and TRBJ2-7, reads EPEVTQTPSHQVTQMGQEVILRCVPISNHLYFYWYRQILGQKVEFLVSFYNNEISEKSEIFDDQFSVERPDGSNFTLKIRSTKLEDSAMYFCASSVINYEQYFGPGTRLTVT.

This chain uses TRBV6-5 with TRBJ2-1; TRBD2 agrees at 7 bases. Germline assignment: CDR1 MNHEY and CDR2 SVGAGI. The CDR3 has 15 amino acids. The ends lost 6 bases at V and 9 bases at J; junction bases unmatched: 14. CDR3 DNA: TGTGCCAGCAGCCTGACTCGCGGGAGAACGATTGAGCAGTTCTTC. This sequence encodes CASSLTRGRTIEQFF.

The CDR3 loop is CASSTGTVSNQPQHF. The CDR3 DNA sequence: TGTGCCAGCAGCACAGGGACAGTTAGCAATCAGCCCCAGCATTTT. The rearrangement uses TRBV7-2 and TRBJ1-5, with TRBD1 identical over 7 bases. Germline CDR1 and CDR2: SGHTA and FQGNSA. The V and J ends lost 5 bases and 0 bases, in that order; junction bases with no gene match: 4. The CDR3 extends over 15 amino acids.

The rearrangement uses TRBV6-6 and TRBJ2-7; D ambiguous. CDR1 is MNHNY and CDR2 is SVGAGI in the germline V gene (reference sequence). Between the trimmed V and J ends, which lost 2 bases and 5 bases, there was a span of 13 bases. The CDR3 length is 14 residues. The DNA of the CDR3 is TGTGCCAGCAGTTACCCTGGACGGTCAAACGAGCAGTACTTC. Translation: CASSYPGRSNEQYF.

In nucleotides, the CDR3 is TGTGCCAGCAGTTCAACCTCACGACTAGAGGGCGAGCAGTTCTTC. It specifies CASSSTSRLEGEQFF. This rearrangement joins TRBV6-4 to TRBJ2-1; tentative D call: TRBD2 (6 bases). Germline lookup yields CDR1 MRHNA and CDR2 SNTAGT. V was shortened by 5 bases and J by 10 bases, with 21 bases between the two germline ends. CDR3 length equals 15 residues.

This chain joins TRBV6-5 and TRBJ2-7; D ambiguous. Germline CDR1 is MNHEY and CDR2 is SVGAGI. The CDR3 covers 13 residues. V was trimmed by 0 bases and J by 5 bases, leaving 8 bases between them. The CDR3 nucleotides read TGTGCCAGCAGTTACTCCCCGAACCACGAGCAGTACTTC. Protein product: CASSYSPNHEQYF.

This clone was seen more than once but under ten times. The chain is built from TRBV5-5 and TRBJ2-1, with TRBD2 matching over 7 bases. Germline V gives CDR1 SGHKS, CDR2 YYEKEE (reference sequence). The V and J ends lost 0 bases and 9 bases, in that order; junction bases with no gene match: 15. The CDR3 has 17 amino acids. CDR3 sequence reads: CASSLEDAREMAGEQFF. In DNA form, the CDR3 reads TGTGCCAGCAGCTTGGAAGACGCGCGGGAGATGGCCGGTGAGCAGTTCTTC.

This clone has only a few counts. CDR3 loop: CASRGPGRGEAFF. The CDR3, as DNA: TGTGCCAGCCGCGGACCGGGCAGGGGTGAAGCTTTCTTT. The J gene is TRBJ1-1, the V gene TRBV2, with TRBD1 as a possible D gene (6 bases). Trimming left V 8 bases short and J 7 bases short, with 17 bases between. The CDR3 spans 13 residues. Germline V gene sequence: CDR1 SNHLY, CDR2 FYNNEI.

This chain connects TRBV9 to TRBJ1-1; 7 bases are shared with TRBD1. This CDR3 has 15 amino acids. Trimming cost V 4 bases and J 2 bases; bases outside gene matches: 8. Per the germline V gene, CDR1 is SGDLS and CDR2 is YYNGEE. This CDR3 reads CASSSQGGINTEAFF. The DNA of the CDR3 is TGTGCCAGCAGCTCTCAGGGGGGCATAAACACTGAAGCTTTCTTT.